This T cell receptor beta chain was retrieved from a study of blood T cell repertoires in COVID-19. Clones were sequenced by immunoSEQ multiplex PCR, and TCRdb holds only the in-frame ones, with some missing. The sample lists a few hundred thousand clones, around 81% occurring once. This clone was recorded only once. The receptor was derived from a man aged 50-59 years who had recovered from COVID-19. Material: PBMCs or T cells enriched from blood (not recorded which).

CDR3: CASSQQGGVRNEQFF. CDR3 DNA: TGTGCCAGCAGCCAACAGGGGGGGGTGAGAAATGAGCAGTTCTTC. The chain employs TRBV6-5 and TRBJ2-1; D perhaps matches TRBD1 (8 bases). CDR3 length: 15 amino acids. The V gene's germline CDR1 is MNHEY and CDR2 SVGAGI. The V end lost 6 bases, the J end lost 7 bases, and 19 bases lay between the germline ends.